Presented here are 6 T cell receptor beta chains from one specimen sequenced in a study of graft-versus-host responses after intestinal transplantation. Which antigens these TCRs recognize remains unknown. Repertoires were generated with immunoSEQ multiplex PCR, while TCRdb's copy carries only in-frame clones and drops some. The sample lists 25,000 or so clones, 82% seen once, with 0.7% in the top ten. The material was unstimulated CD4+ T cells sorted from spleen or lymph node cells, obtained before intestinal transplant. The receptors stem from a human donor who received an intestinal transplant.

V is TRBV2 and J is TRBJ1-5; unclear D gene. CDR3 size: 15 residues. V gave up 8 bases and J gave up 0 bases, with 14 bases separating them. Germline V gene sequence: CDR1 SNHLY, CDR2 FYNNEI. The DNA of the CDR3 is TGTGCCAGCTCCCCCAGCAGAAATAGCAATCAGCCCCAGCATTTT. Encoded protein: CASSPSRNSNQPQHF. The full variable domain, completed using reference TRBV2 and TRBJ1-5, is EPEVTQTPSHQVTQMGQEVILRCVPISNHLYFYWYRQILGQKVEFLVSFYNNEISEKSEIFDDQFSVERPDGSNFTLKIRSTKLEDSAMYFCASSPSRNSNQPQHFGDGTRLSIL.

The chain is built from TRBV21-1 and TRBJ2-2; the DNA was not compared with TRBD2, the D call given in the table. TRBV21-1 is an annotated pseudogene. This CDR3 spans 17 amino acids. CDR3 sequence: CASSKAAAGDRTGELFF. The DNA of the CDR3 is TGTGCCAGCAGCAAAGCCGCGGCGGGAGACCGTACCGGGGAGCTGTTTTTT.

The rearrangement joins TRBV30 to TRBJ2-1; D may correspond to TRBD1 or TRBD2 (5 bases each). The germline V gene encodes CDR1 GTSNPN and CDR2 SVGIG (reference sequence). The CDR3 is 13 amino acids. The ends were cut back, 2 bases at V and 14 bases at J, with 19 bases in the middle. In DNA, the CDR3 is TGTGCCTGGAGTCTCAGGGCTTCGGGAATTAAGTTCTTC. Protein sequence: CAWSLRASGIKFF.

This clone appeared once. The CDR3: CASSREPNEKLFF. The CDR3 nucleotides are TGCGCCAGCAGCCGGGAGCCTAATGAAAAACTGTTTTTT. J is TRBJ1-4 and V is TRBV10-1; D gene unclear. The CDR3 loop spans 13 amino acids. V lost 6 bases to trimming and J lost 3 bases, with 8 bases between them. Per germline, CDR1 WNHNN and CDR2 SYGVQD (reference sequence).

V usage is TRBV29-1 and J usage is TRBJ1-1; TRBD1 is a possible D gene (5 bases). V was pared by 7 bases and J by 10 bases, with 19 bases between. This CDR3 is built from 12 residues. Germline CDR1 is SQVTM and CDR2 is ANQGSEA. CDR3 amino acids: CSARRGSEIAFF. DNA for the CDR3: TGCAGCGCCCGTAGGGGTAGCGAGATAGCTTTCTTT.

This clone was counted a single time. This sequence joins TRBV5-1 and TRBJ1-6; the match to TRBD1 covers 7 bases. After removal of 0 bases from V and 0 bases from J, the junction contained 15 bases not matched to a gene. There are 21 residues in the CDR3. CDR1 is SGHRS and CDR2 is YFSETQ in the germline V gene. Here the CDR3 reads CASSLAFNPQGPSSYNSPLHF. In DNA form, the CDR3 reads TGCGCCAGCAGCTTGGCCTTTAACCCACAGGGGCCTAGCTCCTATAATTCACCCCTCCACTTT.